The TCR beta chain described here comes from a study of early stage breast cancer tumors. Whole-study context: About 70% of the 16 invasive tumors were ER+, PR+ and HER2-. Study results and caveats: Tumor and normal breast were distinguished via blood comparison in 14 of 16 patients.

With respect to this clone: Its antigen is undetermined.

The CDR3 is made up of 17 amino acids. Trimming cost V 0 bases and J 9 bases; bases outside gene matches: 11. CDR1 SEHNR and CDR2 FQNEAQ come from the germline V gene (reference sequence). Clones were read by immunoSEQ multiplex PCR, and TCRdb kept only the in-frame ones, dropping some. The table includes about 48,000 clones, around 83% detected once. This receptor was identified in a person aged 45-60 years with breast cancer. The V gene is TRBV7-9, the J gene TRBJ2-1; 10 bases fit TRBD2. Sequencing was performed on blood. CDR3 DNA: TGTGCCAGCAGCTTAGCGCTTTGGGCTAGCGGGAGAGTTGAGCAGTTCTTC. Protein product: CASSLALWASGRVEQFF.